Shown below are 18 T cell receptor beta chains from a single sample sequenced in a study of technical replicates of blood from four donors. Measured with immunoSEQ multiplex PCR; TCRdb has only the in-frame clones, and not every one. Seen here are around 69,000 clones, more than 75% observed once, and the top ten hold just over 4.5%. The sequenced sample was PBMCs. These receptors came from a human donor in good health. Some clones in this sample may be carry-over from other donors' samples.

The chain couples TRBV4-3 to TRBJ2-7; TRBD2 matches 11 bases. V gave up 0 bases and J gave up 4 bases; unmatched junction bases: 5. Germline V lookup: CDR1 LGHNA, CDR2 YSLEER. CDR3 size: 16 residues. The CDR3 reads CASSQDLVAGGYEQYF. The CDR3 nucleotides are TGCGCCAGCAGCCAAGATCTCGTAGCGGGAGGGTACGAGCAGTACTTC.

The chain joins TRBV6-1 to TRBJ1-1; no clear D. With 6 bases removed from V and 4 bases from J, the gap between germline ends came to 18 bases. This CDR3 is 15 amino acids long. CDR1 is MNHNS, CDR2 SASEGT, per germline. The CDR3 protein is CASRRASVGITEAFF. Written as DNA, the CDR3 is TGTGCCAGCAGGCGGGCCTCAGTGGGTATCACTGAAGCTTTCTTT.

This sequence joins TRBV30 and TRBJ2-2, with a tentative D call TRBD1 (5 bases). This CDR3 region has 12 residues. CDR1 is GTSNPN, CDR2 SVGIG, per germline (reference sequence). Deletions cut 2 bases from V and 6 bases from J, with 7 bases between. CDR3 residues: CAWSQGAGELFF. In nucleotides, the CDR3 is TGTGCCTGGAGTCAGGGTGCCGGGGAGCTGTTTTTT.

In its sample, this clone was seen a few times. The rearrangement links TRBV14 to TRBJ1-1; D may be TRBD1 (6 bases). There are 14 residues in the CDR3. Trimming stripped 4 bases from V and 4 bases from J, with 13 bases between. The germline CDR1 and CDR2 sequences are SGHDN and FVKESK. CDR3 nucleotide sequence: TGTGCCAGCAGCCGGACCTTAGGGGGCACTGAAGCTTTCTTT. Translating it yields CASSRTLGGTEAFF.

The CDR3 sequence: CAWRRAGVSYEQYF. The CDR3 DNA follows: TGTGCCTGGAGACGAGCGGGTGTCTCCTACGAGCAGTACTTC. The chain is built from TRBV30 and TRBJ2-7, with a possible D match to TRBD2 (6 bases). The CDR3 has 14 residues. CDR1 is GTSNPN, CDR2 SVGIG, per germline (reference sequence). The germline V and J ends were trimmed by 3 bases and 0 bases, with 12 bases remaining between them.

This CDR3 reads CASSLGRGGYEQYF. The CDR3, as DNA: TGTGCCAGCAGTCTAGGACGAGGAGGGTACGAGCAGTACTTC. The chain joins TRBV27 to TRBJ2-7; possibly TRBD2 for D (6 bases). CDR1 is MNHEY and CDR2 is SMNVEV in the germline V gene (reference sequence). Deletions cut 5 bases from V and 4 bases from J, with 15 bases between. The CDR3 has 14 amino acids.

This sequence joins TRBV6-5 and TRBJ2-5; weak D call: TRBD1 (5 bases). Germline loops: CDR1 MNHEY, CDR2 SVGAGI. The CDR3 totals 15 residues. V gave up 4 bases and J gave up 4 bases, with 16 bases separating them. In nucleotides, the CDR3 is TGTGCCAGCAGTTCCCCCACGGCAGGGCGAGAGACCCAGTACTTC. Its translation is CASSSPTAGRETQYF.

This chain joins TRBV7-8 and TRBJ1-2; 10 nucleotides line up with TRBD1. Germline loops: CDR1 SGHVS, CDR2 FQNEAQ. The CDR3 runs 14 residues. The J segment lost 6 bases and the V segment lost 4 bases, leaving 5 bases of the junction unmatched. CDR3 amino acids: CASSWGQGPHGYTF. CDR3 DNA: TGTGCCAGCAGCTGGGGACAGGGGCCCCATGGCTACACCTTC.

The CDR3 region is CASSWLGTGDGYTF. The CDR3 nucleotides are TGTGCCAGCAGCTGGTTAGGGACAGGGGACGGCTACACCTTC. The chain recombines TRBV5-5 with TRBJ1-2, with 10 bases fitting TRBD1. The V gene end was trimmed by 3 bases and the J gene end by 8 bases; junction bases not matched to a gene: 7. The germline CDR1 and CDR2 sequences are SGHKS and YYEKEE (reference sequence). The CDR3 loop spans 14 amino acids. Filled out from reference TRBV5-5 and TRBJ1-2, the complete variable domain reads DAGVTQSPTHLIKTRGQQVTLRCSPISGHKSVSWYQQVLGQGPQFIFQYYEKEERGRGNFPDRFSARQFPNYSSELNVNALLLGDSALYLCASSWLGTGDGYTFGSGTRLTVV.

CDR3 residues: CASSSRAGARGYTF. DNA for the CDR3: TGTGCCAGCAGTTCTCGAGCAGGGGCCCGCGGCTACACCTTC. V usage is TRBV6-6 and J usage is TRBJ1-2; the D gene is possibly TRBD1 (6 bases). Germline V gene lookup returns CDR1 MNHNY and CDR2 SVGAGI (reference sequence). This CDR3 spans 14 amino acids. The V and J ends lost 4 bases and 8 bases respectively, with 17 bases between them.

This CDR3 reads CASSRRLTGKGSGELFF. In DNA, the CDR3 is TGTGCCAGCAGCCGTAGATTGACAGGGAAAGGCTCCGGGGAGCTGTTTTTT. The V and J genes are TRBV7-8 and TRBJ2-2, with TRBD1 matching 7 bases. Looked up from germline, CDR1 is SGHVS and CDR2 is FQNEAQ. This CDR3 is 17 amino acids long. J gave up 6 bases and V 5 bases, and 15 bases lay outside the gene matches. Looking up the rest from reference TRBV7-8 and TRBJ2-2 gives the full variable domain: GAGVSQSPRYKVAKRGQDVALRCDPISGHVSLFWYQQALGQGPEFLTYFQNEAQLDKSGLPSDRFFAERPEGSVSTLKIQRTQQEDSAVYLCASSRRLTGKGSGELFFGEGSRLTVL.

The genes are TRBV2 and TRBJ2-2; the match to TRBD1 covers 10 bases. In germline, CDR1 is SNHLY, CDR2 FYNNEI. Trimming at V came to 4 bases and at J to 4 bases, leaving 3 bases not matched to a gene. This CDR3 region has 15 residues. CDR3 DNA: TGTGCCAGCAGTGCATGGACAGGGGGCACCGGGGAGCTGTTTTTT. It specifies CASSAWTGGTGELFF.

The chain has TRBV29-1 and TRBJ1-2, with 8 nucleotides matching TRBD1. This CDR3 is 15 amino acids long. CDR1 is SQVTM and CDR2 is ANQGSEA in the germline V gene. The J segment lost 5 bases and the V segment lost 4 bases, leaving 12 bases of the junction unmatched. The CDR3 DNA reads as TGCAGCGTTGGGACAGGGACGGCCCTTGGTTATGGCTACACCTTC. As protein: CSVGTGTALGYGYTF.

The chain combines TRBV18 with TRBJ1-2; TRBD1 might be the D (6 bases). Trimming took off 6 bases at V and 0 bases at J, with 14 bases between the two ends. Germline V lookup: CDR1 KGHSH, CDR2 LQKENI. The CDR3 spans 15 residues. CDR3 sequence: CASSPADSPNYGYTF. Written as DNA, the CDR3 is TGTGCCAGCTCCCCCGCGGACAGTCCTAACTATGGCTACACCTTC.

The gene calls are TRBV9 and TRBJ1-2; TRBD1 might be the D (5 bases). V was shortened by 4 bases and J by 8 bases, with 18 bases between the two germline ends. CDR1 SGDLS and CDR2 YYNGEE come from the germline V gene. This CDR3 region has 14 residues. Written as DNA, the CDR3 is TGTGCCAGCAGCAAGGCAGGGCTGTGGTGGGGCTACACCTTC. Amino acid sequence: CASSKAGLWWGYTF.

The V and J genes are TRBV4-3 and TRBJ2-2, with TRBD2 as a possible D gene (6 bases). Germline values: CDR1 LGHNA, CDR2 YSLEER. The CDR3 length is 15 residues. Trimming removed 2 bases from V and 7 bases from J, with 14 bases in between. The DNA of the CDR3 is TGCGCCAGCAGCCAATCACGGAGGGCCGGCGGGGAGCTGTTTTTT. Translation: CASSQSRRAGGELFF.

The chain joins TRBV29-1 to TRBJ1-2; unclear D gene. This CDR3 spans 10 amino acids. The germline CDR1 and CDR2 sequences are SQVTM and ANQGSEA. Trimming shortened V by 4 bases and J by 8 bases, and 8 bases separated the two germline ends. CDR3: CSVGIEGYTF. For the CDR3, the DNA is TGCAGCGTTGGAATTGAGGGCTACACCTTC.

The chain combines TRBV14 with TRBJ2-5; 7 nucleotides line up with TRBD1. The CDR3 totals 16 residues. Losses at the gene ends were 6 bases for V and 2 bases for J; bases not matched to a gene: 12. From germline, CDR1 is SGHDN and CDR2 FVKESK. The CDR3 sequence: CASSPRGTASQETQYF. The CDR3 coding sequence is TGTGCCAGCAGTCCCCGAGGGACAGCCAGTCAAGAGACCCAGTACTTC.